The subject of this entry is one T cell receptor (beta chain). Its target is not known. CDR1 is MNHNY, CDR2 SVGAGI, per germline (reference sequence). CDR3 length: 12 residues. Germline trimming cut 4 bases from V and 10 bases from J; bases unmatched to any gene: 5. The study ran its PCR with 60 Vbeta and 13 Jbeta primers. This table comes from immunoSEQ multiplex PCR, and its TCRdb copy is limited to in-frame clones, with some not included. The sample gives about 130,000 clones, 74% of which show up once; 4% to 4.5% is in the top ten. This entry belongs to a study of cytomegalovirus exposure and HLA in healthy donors. Regarding the study as a whole: In presence/absence analyses, roughly uniform sequencing depth across donors was assumed. Per a later analysis, HLA-associated TCR beta chains showed more clonal expansion than other, equally common TCR beta chains.

The receptor was isolated from a woman aged 50 to 60 in good health and CMV-seropositive. The V call is TRBV6-6, the J call TRBJ1-1; the match to TRBD1 covers 8 bases. The sequencing input was PBMCs. CDR3: CASSSWGQVAFF. CDR3 nucleotides: TGTGCCAGCAGTTCGTGGGGACAGGTAGCTTTCTTT.